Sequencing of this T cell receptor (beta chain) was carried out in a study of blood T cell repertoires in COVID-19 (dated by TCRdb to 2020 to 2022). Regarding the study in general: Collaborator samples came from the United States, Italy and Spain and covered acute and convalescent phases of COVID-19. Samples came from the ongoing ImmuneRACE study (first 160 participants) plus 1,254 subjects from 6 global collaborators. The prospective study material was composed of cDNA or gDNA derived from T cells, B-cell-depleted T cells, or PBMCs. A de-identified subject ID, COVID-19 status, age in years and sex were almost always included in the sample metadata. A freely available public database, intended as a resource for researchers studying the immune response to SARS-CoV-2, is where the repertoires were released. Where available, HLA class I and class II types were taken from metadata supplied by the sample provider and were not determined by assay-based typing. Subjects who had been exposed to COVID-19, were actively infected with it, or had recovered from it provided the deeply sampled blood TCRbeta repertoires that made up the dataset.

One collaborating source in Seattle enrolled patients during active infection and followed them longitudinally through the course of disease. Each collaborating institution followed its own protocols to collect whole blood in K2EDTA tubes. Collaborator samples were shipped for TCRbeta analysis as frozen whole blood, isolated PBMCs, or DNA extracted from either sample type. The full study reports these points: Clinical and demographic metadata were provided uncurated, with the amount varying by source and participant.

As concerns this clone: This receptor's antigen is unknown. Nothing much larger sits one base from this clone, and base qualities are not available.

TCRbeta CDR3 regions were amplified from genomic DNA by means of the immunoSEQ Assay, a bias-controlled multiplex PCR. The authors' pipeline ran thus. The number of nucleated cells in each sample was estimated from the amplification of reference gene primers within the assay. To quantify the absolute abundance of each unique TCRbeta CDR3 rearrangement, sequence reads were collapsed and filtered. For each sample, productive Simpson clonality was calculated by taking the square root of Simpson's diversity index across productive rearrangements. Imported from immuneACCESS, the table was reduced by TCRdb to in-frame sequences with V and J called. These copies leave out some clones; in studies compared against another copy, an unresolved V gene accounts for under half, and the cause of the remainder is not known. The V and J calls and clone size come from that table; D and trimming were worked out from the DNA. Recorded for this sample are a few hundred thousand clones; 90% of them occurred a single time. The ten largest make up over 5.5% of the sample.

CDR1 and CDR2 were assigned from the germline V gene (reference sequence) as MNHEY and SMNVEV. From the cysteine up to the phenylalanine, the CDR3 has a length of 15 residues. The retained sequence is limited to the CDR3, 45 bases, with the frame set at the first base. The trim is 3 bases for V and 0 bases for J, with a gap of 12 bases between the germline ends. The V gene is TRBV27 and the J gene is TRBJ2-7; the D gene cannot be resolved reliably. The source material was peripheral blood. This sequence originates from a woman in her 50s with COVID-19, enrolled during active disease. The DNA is TGTGCCAGCAGTTTTGTTAACACGGGCTCCTACGAGCAGTACTTC. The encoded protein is CASSFVNTGSYEQYF.